This T cell receptor beta chain was sequenced during a study of shared clonotypes between healthy human individuals (dated by TCRdb to the early 2020s). Describing the broader study: Two women and three men aged 18 to 49 years were included in the cohort. To increase sequencing depth and limit assay-specific biases, TCR repertoire library preparation and sequencing were carried out by different laboratories using diverse techniques. Blood TCR repertoires of four to six healthy adults were deeply sequenced to estimate repertoire size and the extent of clonotype sharing between individuals. Leukapheresis yielded between about 0.8 and 8.9 billion PBMCs per donor. For each donor, CD4 naive and CD4 memory were each given three plates, CD8 naive was given two plates, and CD8 memory was given one plate. Here is what the overall study found, with its caveats: Sharing across a handful of donors was observed for about 5% of naive CD4, under 4% of naive CD8, around 2.5% of memory CD4, and roughly 0.4% of memory CD8 clonotypes. Sampling was limited to blood, and TCR repertoires in tissue likely differ from TCR repertoires in blood. Pairwise subsampling led to the expectation that sequencing depth would affect the degree of clonotype sharing among donors. The small number of donors limited the genetic and exposure-history diversity represented. Rarefaction of sorted-subset datasets indicated incomplete sequencing despite the large sequencing depth. Compared with non-shared clonotypes, the clonotypes found in all four sorted-subset donors had higher generation probabilities. Naive subsets generally had larger estimated clonotype richness than memory subsets did.

Using the deep immunoSEQ assay, multiplex PCR amplified TCR CDR3 regions from genomic DNA. Genomic DNA extracted from each cell subset was distributed evenly over all wells of several immunoSEQ 96-well plates, and each plate served as one replicate. For sorted subsets, each replicate PCR was loaded with around 200 ng genomic DNA, equivalent to 25,000 to 35,000 T cell genomes. The purified libraries were quantified using a Qubit 3.0 fluorometer, sized with a Bioanalyzer 2100, and then quantified again using the KAPA Library Quantification kit. Every immunoSEQ 96-well plate was sequenced on a dedicated single-read 150-cycle Illumina NextSeq 550 flow cell. As for the original processing: Because the immunoSEQ output held only junctional sequences and lacked quality scores, the filtering could not match the filtering applied to full-length reads. To assign V/J genes and CDR3, sequences were annotated against IMGT germline references using PyIR, a Python wrapper for IgBLAST v1.9. Reads with weak V/J assignments (E-value above 1e-6), missing CDR3, stop codons, out-of-frame junctions, or ambiguous translated residues were removed. V3J clonotypes were defined by identical inferred V gene, J gene, and CDR3 amino acid sequence. Percentage overlap between repertoires was calculated by dividing the number of shared unique clonotypes by the size of the smaller repertoire. Three approaches were used to assess repertoire richness: RTK rarefaction, the Chao1 estimator, and Recon v2.1 estimates of unobserved clonotypes. Generation probabilities for all TCRbeta clonotypes obtained by the gDNA method from several donors were computed using OLGA. TCRdb holds this immuneACCESS table with in-frame rearrangements only. Some clones are missing; in checked studies, unresolved V genes explain under half, and the rest has no known cause. The DNA gave D and trimming, while V, J and clone size come from that table. Counted in this sample were about 680,000 clones; just over 90% of them appeared once. The ten largest make up nearly 25% of the sample.

CD8 naive samples were CD45RO-negative cells positively selected for CCR7, giving a CD45RA+CCR7+ population that excluded TemRA cells. The donors were healthy, HIV-negative adults with no recently reported acute infections or vaccinations. All donors were Caucasian adults living in Nashville, Tennessee, USA. Blood was obtained by leukapheresis, after which PBMCs were separated by Ficoll-Histopaque density gradient centrifugation and cryopreserved in liquid nitrogen vapor phase. Analytical flow cytometry was used to check the purity and quantity of every magnetically sorted T cell population. Genomic DNA was isolated from every sorted fraction and measured by UV absorbance on a Nanodrop 2000c. Concerning this clone: The specificity of this receptor is unknown. Base qualities are not at hand, and no much larger clone is one base apart.

The specimen sequenced was naive CD8+ T cells sorted from blood. This sample's cell subset or site label indicates: CD45RA+CCR7+. The TCR comes from a man in his thirties or forties in good health.

The CDR3 region has the sequence CASSLAGVTGELFF. In nucleotide form, the sequence is TGTGCCAGCTCACTAGCGGGAGTCACCGGGGAGCTGTTTTTT. This sequence uses TRBV6-6 and TRBJ2-2; 11 middle bases align to TRBD2. V is trimmed back by 8 bases and J by 4 bases, and the junction contains 3 bases that no gene match accounts for. Spanning cysteine to phenylalanine, the CDR3 consists of 14 amino acids. The retained sequence is limited to the CDR3, 42 bases, with the frame set at the first base. The germline V gene (reference sequence) sets CDR1 to MNHNY and CDR2 to SVGAGI.